Described below is a single T cell receptor beta chain sequence and its context. The antigen remains unidentified. The CDR3 is 15 amino acids. Germline trimming cut 0 bases from V and 2 bases from J; bases unmatched to any gene: 1. Germline-derived CDR1 and CDR2 are SGHDT and YYEEEE. Clones were sequenced by immunoSEQ multiplex PCR, and TCRdb holds only the in-frame ones, with some missing. The profile shows about 170,000 clones, roughly 96% of them singletons. The source of the sample is a study of cytomegalovirus exposure and HLA in healthy donors. Overall study context: Per a later analysis, the roughly 640 first-cohort and fewer than 150 validation repertoires shared one platform.

Findings and caveats of the study: With high specificity and sensitivity, the classifier reportedly diagnosed cytomegalovirus status. Cytomegalovirus association was listed for 150 or so TCR beta chains.

This sequence was found in a woman aged 18-35 years in good health and CMV-seronegative. The sample comprised PBMCs. The chain joins TRBV5-6 to TRBJ2-1; 8 positions match TRBD1. This CDR3 reads CASSLDRGAYNEQFF. Written as DNA, the CDR3 is TGTGCCAGCAGCTTGGACAGGGGGGCCTACAATGAGCAGTTCTTC.